The 10 T cell receptor beta chains below were found in one sample sequenced in a study of tissue T cells after allogeneic stem cell transplantation. This table comes from immunoSEQ multiplex PCR, and its TCRdb copy is limited to in-frame clones, with some not included. The profile shows 17,000 or so clones, approximately 70% of them singletons. The sample was spleen. Receptor source: a female BALB/c mouse in good health. The MHC haplotype of the strain is H2-d.

In regard to this clone: Gene names denote mouse genes. Read data end 1 residue before the CDR3 end; the end is taken from the germline J gene. Additional DNA sequences in this sample encode the identical CDR3. This sequence joins TRBV5 and TRBJ2-3, with D maybe TRBD2 (5 bases). The CDR3 consists of 14 residues. From germline, CDR1 is LGHNA and CDR2 YNLKQL (reference sequence). Trimming removed 0 bases at V and 3 bases at J, with 7 bases between. The part of the CDR3 DNA that was read is TGTGCCAGCAGCCAAGAAACTGGAGCAGAAACGCTGTAT. It codes for CASSQETGAETLY. The whole CDR3 region reads CASSQETGAETLYF.

A note on this clone: The genes and germline here are from mouse. The DNA ends 1 residue before the CDR3 does, and the rest of the CDR3 is filled in from the germline J gene. The chain couples TRBV5 to TRBJ2-3, with D possibly being TRBD2 (6 bases). Trimming took off 2 bases at V and 0 bases at J, with 9 bases between the two ends. Per the germline V gene, CDR1 is LGHNA and CDR2 is YNLKQL (reference sequence). The CDR3 is 15 amino acids. The covered CDR3 bases are TGTGCCAGCAGCCAACGGGACTCTAGTGCAGAAACGCTGTAT. It translates to CASSQRDSSAETLY. The entire CDR3 reads CASSQRDSSAETLYF.

Comment on this clone: Gene names follow the mouse nomenclature. The CDR3 goes on 1 residue after the read ends, and that part is filled in from the germline J gene. The chain couples TRBV31 to TRBJ2-1; D may be TRBD2 (6 bases). Germline V CDR1 and CDR2: GKSSPN, SITVG. The CDR3 length is 14 residues. Trimming took 0 bases from V and 1 from J, leaving 7 bases between them. Incomplete CDR3 DNA: TGTGCCTGGAGTCTCCTGGGGAACTATGCTGAGCAGTTC. Translation: CAWSLLGNYAEQF. The CDR3 in full is CAWSLLGNYAEQFF. Looking up the rest from reference TRBV31 and TRBJ2-1 gives the full variable domain: AQTIHQWPVAEIKAVGSPLSLGCTIKGKSSPNLYWYWQATGGTLQQLFYSITVGQVESVVQLNLSASRPKDDQFILSTEKLLLSHSGFYLCAWSLLGNYAEQFFGPGTRLTVL.

As to this clone: Any gene name here is a mouse gene name. From the germline J gene comes the end of the CDR3, since the read stops 1 residue before it. The J gene is TRBJ2-7, the V gene TRBV14; TRBD1 agrees at 10 bases. This CDR3 region has 13 residues. The germline V gene encodes CDR1 SGHDT and CDR2 FRDEAV. Trimming removed 3 bases from V and 5 bases from J; junction bases left unmatched: 2. Partial CDR3 DNA: TGTGCCAGCAGTTCCGGGACAGGGGATGAACAGTAC. This encodes CASSSGTGDEQY. In full, the CDR3 reads CASSSGTGDEQYF.

Worth noting for this clone: Genes here carry mouse names. The read comes to an end 1 residue before the CDR3 does, leaving the germline J gene to fill in the end. This chain joins TRBV2 and TRBJ2-5, with D maybe TRBD1 (7 bases). This CDR3 region has 16 residues. V was pared by 1 base and J by 0 bases, with 11 bases between. Germline assignment: CDR1 LGHNA and CDR2 YSYQKL. CDR3 DNA, as far as it was read: TGTGCCAGCAGCCAAGTAGCAGGGGGGAACCAAGACACCCAGTAC. Its translation: CASSQVAGGNQDTQY. The whole CDR3 sequence is CASSQVAGGNQDTQYF.

Concerning this clone: Here the gene names and germline are mouse. The read terminates 1 residue ahead of where the CDR3 ends, so the germline J gene completes it. V and J are TRBV19 and TRBJ1-4; 11 bases agree with TRBD1. This CDR3 contains 16 residues. The J segment lost 3 bases and the V segment lost 3 bases, leaving 4 bases of the junction unmatched. Germline CDR1 reads FNHDT; CDR2 reads SITEND (reference sequence). The sequenced CDR3 bases are TGTGCCAGCAGTAAGGACAGGGGGCGCGCCAACGAAAGATTATTT. Translated: CASSKDRGRANERLF. From start to end, the CDR3 is CASSKDRGRANERLFF.

Remarks on this clone: Germline and genes: mouse. Partial CDR3 DNA: TGTGCCAGCAGTGATCCGACAGGGTGGAATGCTGAGCAGTTC. Its protein product is CASSDPTGWNAEQF. The CDR3, in full, reads CASSDPTGWNAEQFF. The chain has TRBV13-1 and TRBJ2-1, with 7 bases aligning to TRBD1. The sequenced fragment ends 1 residue before the CDR3 boundary, so the rest is inferred from the germline J gene. The CDR3 spans 15 residues. Germline lookup yields CDR1 NSHNY and CDR2 SYGAGN. The J segment lost 5 bases and the V segment lost 1 base, leaving 6 bases of the junction unmatched.

Details on this clone: All gene names here are mouse names. The missing CDR3 end, 1 residue past where the read stops, is filled in from the germline J gene. The chain carries TRBV20 and TRBJ2-7; no clear D. The CDR3 has 12 amino acids. The V gene's germline CDR1 is GFQATS and CDR2 STVNSAI. Deletions cut 0 bases from V and 0 bases from J, with 3 bases between. CDR3 region: CGAREGSYEQYF. The DNA read from the CDR3 is TGTGGTGCTAGGGAGGGCTCCTATGAACAGTAC.

Comment on this clone: Mouse names are used for the genes. The read gets to within 1 residue of the CDR3 end, and the germline J gene fills in the rest. V gene TRBV17 combines with J gene TRBJ2-1, with D perhaps TRBD2 (6 bases). Trimming pared 0 bases from V and 0 bases from J, leaving 15 bases between. Germline V lookup: CDR1 MNHDT, CDR2 YYDKIL. The CDR3 totals 18 residues. CDR3 residues: CASSRDRVGGLNYAEQFF. The DNA read from the CDR3 is TGTGCTAGCAGTAGAGATCGGGTTGGGGGACTTAACTATGCTGAGCAGTTC.

Note on this clone: The gene names given are mouse names. The sequence runs out 1 residue before the end of the CDR3; the remainder is reconstructed from the germline J gene. The V and J genes are TRBV13-2 and TRBJ1-4; D gene uncertain. The germline gives CDR1 NNHNN, CDR2 SYGAGS (reference sequence). The CDR3 loop spans 14 amino acids. Trimming removed 3 bases from V and 3 bases from J, with 9 bases in between. CDR3 DNA (partial): TGTGCCAGCGGTGCGACACGTACCAACGAAAGATTATTT. Translated, it gives CASGATRTNERLF. Given in full, the CDR3 is CASGATRTNERLFF.